Listed below are T cell receptor beta chains from one sample, sequenced in a study of T cell responses to AZD1222 COVID-19 vaccine. Sequenced by immunoSEQ multiplex PCR; TCRdb stores in-frame clones only, minus some. Counted here are about 100,000 clones, about 86% occurring once; the ten biggest clones make up about 3.3%. Sequencing used peripheral blood, obtained on day 0 of AZD1222 vaccination. The receptors were sampled from an adult in good health. CDR3s include the opening cysteine and the closing phenylalanine or tryptophan. D genes are given only for firm matches. Clone size is given for some rows only: seen once, a few or many times, or a class if the clone is expanded.

clone_size	v_call	j_call	d_call	cdr3_nt	cdr3_aa
NA	TRBV7-2	TRBJ2-5	NA	TGTGCCAGCAGCTTAGCGCCCACTAGACAAGAGACCCAGTACTTC	CASSLAPTRQETQYF
NA	TRBV6-5	TRBJ2-5	TRBD2	TGTGCCAGCAGTATTGGACTAGATCAAGAGACCCAGTACTTC	CASSIGLDQETQYF
NA	TRBV3-1/TRBV3-2	TRBJ2-7	NA	TGTGCCAGCAGCCTGAAAAGGGCAAGCGAGCAGTACTTC	CASSLKRASEQYF
few	TRBV7-9	TRBJ1-5	NA	TGTGCCAGCAGCTTAGAGAGTCAGCCCCAGCATTTT	CASSLESQPQHF
once	TRBV28	TRBJ2-2	NA	TGTGCCAGCAGTTTCCACGGACCCACCGGGGAGCTGTTTTTT	CASSFHGPTGELFF
NA	TRBV5-1	TRBJ2-7	NA	TGCGCCAGCAGCTTGGATTCCAGGGGGGGTGAGCAGTACTTC	CASSLDSRGGEQYF
NA	TRBV30	TRBJ2-1	NA	TGTGCCTGGAGTGTCAGGGGGGCGGGTGAGCAGTTCTTC	CAWSVRGAGEQFF
NA	TRBV28	TRBJ1-5	NA	TGTGCCAGCAGTTCTATACAGGGTGGGGGCAATCAGCCCCAGCATTTT	CASSSIQGGGNQPQHF
NA	TRBV27	TRBJ1-2	TRBD1	TGTGCCAGCAGTTTTAGGGACAGGGAAGGCTACACCTTC	CASSFRDREGYTF
NA	TRBV28	TRBJ2-5	NA	TGTGCCAGCAGCCCCGTTGGGGGCCAAGAGACCCAGTACTTC	CASSPVGGQETQYF
NA	TRBV6-6	TRBJ1-2	TRBD1	TGTGCCAGCAGCCCAGGGGGCTTACATGGCTACACCTTC	CASSPGGLHGYTF
NA	TRBV30	TRBJ1-2	TRBD1	TGTGCCTGGAGTGGGATAAGACAGGGTAGTTACACCTTC	CAWSGIRQGSYTF
NA	TRBV28	TRBJ2-7	TRBD1	TGTGCCAGCTCCACAGGGGTTATTAACGAGCAGTACTTC	CASSTGVINEQYF
NA	TRBV6-5	TRBJ1-2	TRBD1	TGTGCCAGCAGAATAGGACAGGGGGCCTATGGCTACACCTTC	CASRIGQGAYGYTF
NA	TRBV12-3/TRBV12-4	TRBJ2-7	NA	TGTGCCAGCAGTTCAGCCCCCTACGAGCAGTACTTC	CASSSAPYEQYF
NA	TRBV19	TRBJ1-1	NA	TGTGCCAGTAGTACCCCACCCGGGGGGGAGAGCACTGAAGCTTTCTTT	CASSTPPGGESTEAFF
many	TRBV30	TRBJ1-6	NA	TGTGCCTGGAGTGACTCGACAGTTTCACCCCTCCACTTT	CAWSDSTVSPLHF
once	TRBV11-2	TRBJ2-1	NA	TGTGCCAGCAGCCCCCAGGTCAATGAGCAGTTCTTC	CASSPQVNEQFF
NA	TRBV28	TRBJ1-5	TRBD1	TGTGCCAGCAGTTTAATGAGACAGGGCCTGGACAATCAGCCCCAGCATTTT	CASSLMRQGLDNQPQHF
NA	TRBV12-5	TRBJ1-1	NA	TGTGCTAGTGGTTCGGGCAGGCCGCCCTTT	CASGSGRPPF
NA	TRBV10-2	TRBJ1-1	NA	TGCGCCAGCAGTGAGTTGGGGCGGGACTCACTGAACACTGAAGCTTTCTTT	CASSELGRDSLNTEAFF
NA	TRBV5-1	TRBJ2-2	NA	TGCGCCAGCAGCTTGGTAGAGTCCACCGGGGAGCTGTTTTTT	CASSLVESTGELFF
NA	TRBV7-2	TRBJ1-2	TRBD1	TGTGCCAGCAGCTCACGGACAGGGGGTGGTGGCTACACCTTC	CASSSRTGGGGYTF
NA	TRBV3-1/TRBV3-2	TRBJ1-2	TRBD1	TGTGCCAGCAGCCCCGGGACAGGGAATGGCTACACCTTC	CASSPGTGNGYTF
many	TRBV29-1	TRBJ1-1	NA	TGCAGCGTTGTTGAGGGGAGCGGGAACACTGAAGCTTTCTTT	CSVVEGSGNTEAFF
NA	TRBV4-1	TRBJ1-6	TRBD1	TGCGCCAGCAGCCTAGACAGGGTTGGTGGTAATTCACCCCTCCACTTT	CASSLDRVGGNSPLHF
NA	TRBV7-2	TRBJ1-5	NA	TGTGCCAGCAGCTTAGATACGGGAAATCAGCCCCAGCATTTT	CASSLDTGNQPQHF
NA	TRBV30	TRBJ1-1	NA	TGTGCCTGGAGTGTACGGTTAGGGGGGAACACTGAAGCTTTCTTT	CAWSVRLGGNTEAFF
NA	TRBV3-1/TRBV3-2	TRBJ1-5	TRBD1	TGTGCCAGCAGTGAGACAGGGGGCAATCAGCCCCAGCATTTT	CASSETGGNQPQHF
NA	TRBV5-8	TRBJ2-3	NA	TGTGCCAGCAGCCCCCGGCTAGATACGCAGTATTTT	CASSPRLDTQYF
NA	TRBV7-9	TRBJ1-5	NA	TGTGCCAGCAGCTTAGGAACTTATAGCAATCAGCCCCAGCATTTT	CASSLGTYSNQPQHF
NA	TRBV5-1	TRBJ2-6	NA	TGCGCCAGCGCAATCTCTGGGGCCAACGTCCTGACTTTC	CASAISGANVLTF
once	TRBV6-5	TRBJ1-3	NA	TGTGCCACCAACCGTGCGGTTTCCGGAAACACCATATATTTT	CATNRAVSGNTIYF
once	TRBV11-1	TRBJ2-5	TRBD1	TGTGCCAGCAGCTCCAGAACAGGGGGCCGGTGGGAGACCCAGTACTTC	CASSSRTGGRWETQYF
NA	TRBV11-3	TRBJ1-2	NA	TGTGCCAGCAGCCATCCAGACCCTCGTCGGGTAAACTATGGCTACACCTTC	CASSHPDPRRVNYGYTF
NA	TRBV5-1	TRBJ2-1	TRBD1	TGCGCCAGCAGCTCGAACCGACAGGGAGCAGGGTCTAATGAGCAGTTCTTC	CASSSNRQGAGSNEQFF
NA	TRBV3-1/TRBV3-2	TRBJ1-1	TRBD1	TGTGCCAGCAGCCGTGAACAGGGGGCTGAAGCTTTCTTT	CASSREQGAEAFF
NA	TRBV7-9	TRBJ1-2	NA	TGTGCCAGCAGCTTAGGTGATGGCTACACCTTC	CASSLGDGYTF
NA	TRBV30	TRBJ1-1	NA	TGTGCCTGGGGCCAGAACACTGAAGCTTTCTTT	CAWGQNTEAFF
NA	TRBV6-5	TRBJ1-6	NA	TGTGCCAGCAGTCGACACGTGGGCTCACCCCTCCACTTT	CASSRHVGSPLHF
few	TRBV5-4	TRBJ1-1	TRBD1	TGTGCCAGCAGCAAGGGGGCTGAGGTCACTGAAGCTTTCTTT	CASSKGAEVTEAFF
NA	TRBV4-1	TRBJ2-7	NA	TGCGCCAGCAGCCAAGATCCCGCAGCCTCCCTTATCGAGCAGTACTTC	CASSQDPAASLIEQYF
once	TRBV2	TRBJ1-6	TRBD1	TGTGCCAGCAGGGGGGACAGGGCGAGCTCCTATAATTCACCCCTCCACTTT	CASRGDRASSYNSPLHF
NA	TRBV2	TRBJ2-1	NA	TGTGCCAGCTCCGGTGGGGGGTGGGATTACAATGAGCAGTTCTTC	CASSGGGWDYNEQFF
NA	TRBV19	TRBJ1-3	TRBD1	TGTGCCAGTAGTACTGGACAGGGGGCTGGAAACACCATATATTTT	CASSTGQGAGNTIYF